This T cell receptor (beta chain) originates from a study of blood T cells in healthy people across ages. The study isolated at least 6.5 million PBMCs from each sample. A second PCR, run for roughly 7 to 11 cycles, used a sample-barcoded 5' primer plus a J-beta primer mix. TCRdb recomputed calls from the 5' RACE reads with MiXCR, one row per CDR3 protein. This sample has roughly 680,000 distinct CDR3 sequences, with roughly half found just once. The germline V gene has CDR1 DFQATT and CDR2 SNEGSKA (reference sequence). The ends were cut back, 0 bases at V and 4 bases at J, with 13 bases in the middle. The CDR3 extends over 15 amino acids.

This receptor was obtained from a woman over 75 in good health. The chain uses TRBV20-1 and TRBJ1-5, with a tentative D call TRBD1 (6 bases). Source material: blood. CDR3 protein: CSARDSGVRNQPQHF. Here the CDR3 DNA reads TGCAGTGCTAGAGATTCAGGGGTACGGAATCAGCCCCAGCATTTT.